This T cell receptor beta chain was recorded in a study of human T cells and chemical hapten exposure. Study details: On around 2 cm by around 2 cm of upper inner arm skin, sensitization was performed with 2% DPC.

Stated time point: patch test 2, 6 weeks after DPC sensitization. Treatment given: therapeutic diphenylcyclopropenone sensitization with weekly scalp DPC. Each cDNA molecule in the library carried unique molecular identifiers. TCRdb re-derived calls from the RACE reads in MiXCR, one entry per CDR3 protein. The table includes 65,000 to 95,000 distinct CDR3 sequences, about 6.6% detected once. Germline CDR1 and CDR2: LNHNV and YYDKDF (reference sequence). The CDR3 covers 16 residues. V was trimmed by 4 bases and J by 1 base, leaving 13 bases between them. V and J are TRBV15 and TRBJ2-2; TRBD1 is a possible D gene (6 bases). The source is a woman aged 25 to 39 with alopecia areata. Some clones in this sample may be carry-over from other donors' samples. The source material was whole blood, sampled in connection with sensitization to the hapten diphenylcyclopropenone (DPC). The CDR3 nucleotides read TGTGCCACCAGCAACCTCAGGGGTGGGAACACCGGGGAGCTGTTTTTT. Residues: CATSNLRGGNTGELFF. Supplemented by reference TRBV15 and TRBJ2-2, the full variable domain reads DAMVIQNPRYQVTQFGKPVTLSCSQTLNHNVMYWYQQKSSQAPKLLFHYYDKDFNNEADTPDNFQSRRPNTSFCFLDIRSPGLGDTAMYLCATSNLRGGNTGELFFGEGSRLTVL.